This T cell receptor beta chain was found in a study of blood T cell repertoires in COVID-19. About the study: Acute and convalescent COVID-19 specimens originated in the United States, Italy and Spain.

As handled by the study authors: Researchers report that nucleated cell counts were estimated from reference gene primer amplification. Assay: immunoSEQ multiplex PCR; the TCRdb copy retains only in-frame clones and omits some. V and J calls and clone size follow that table, whereas D and trimming were derived from the DNA. The sample carries around 29,000 clones, roughly nine tenths recorded once. CDR1 and CDR2 (germline): MGHRA, YSYEKL. The V and J ends lost 1 base and 2 bases respectively, with 9 bases between them. The length of the CDR3 is 15 residues. This sequence originates from a man aged 55 to 70 with acute or convalescent COVID-19. The sample consisted of peripheral blood. The chain carries TRBV4-1 and TRBJ2-1; D is possibly TRBD2 (6 bases). The CDR3 loop is CASSQAGVTYNEQFF. CDR3 coding DNA: TGCGCCAGCAGCCAAGCGGGGGTAACCTACAATGAGCAGTTCTTC.